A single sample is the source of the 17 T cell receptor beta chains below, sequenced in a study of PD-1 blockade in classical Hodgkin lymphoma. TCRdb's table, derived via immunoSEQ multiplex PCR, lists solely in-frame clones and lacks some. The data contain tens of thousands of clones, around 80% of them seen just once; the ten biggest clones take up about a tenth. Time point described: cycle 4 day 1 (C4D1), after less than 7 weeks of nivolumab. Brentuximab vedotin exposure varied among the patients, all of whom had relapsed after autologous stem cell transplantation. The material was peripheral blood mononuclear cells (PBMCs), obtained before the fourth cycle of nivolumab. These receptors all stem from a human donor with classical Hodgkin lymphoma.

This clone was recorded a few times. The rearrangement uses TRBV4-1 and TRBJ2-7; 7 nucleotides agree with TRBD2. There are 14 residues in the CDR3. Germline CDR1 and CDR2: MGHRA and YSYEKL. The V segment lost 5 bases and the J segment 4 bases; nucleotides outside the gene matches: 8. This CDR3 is CASSYNWEGYEQYF. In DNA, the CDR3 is TGCGCCAGCAGCTACAACTGGGAGGGGTACGAGCAGTACTTC.

DNA of the CDR3: TGTGCCTGGACTAGCGGGAGTTGGAATCCCTACGAGCAGTACTTC. Amino acid sequence: CAWTSGSWNPYEQYF. This sequence joins TRBV30 and TRBJ2-7; TRBD2 agrees at 10 bases. The CDR3 is made up of 15 amino acids. Germline V gene sequence: CDR1 GTSNPN, CDR2 SVGIG (reference sequence). The V segment lost 4 bases and the J segment 2 bases; nucleotides outside the gene matches: 8.

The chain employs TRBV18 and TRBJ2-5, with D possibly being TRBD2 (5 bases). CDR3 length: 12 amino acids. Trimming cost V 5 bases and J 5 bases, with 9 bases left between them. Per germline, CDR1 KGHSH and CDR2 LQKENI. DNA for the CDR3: TGTGCCAGCTCAGGACTGGGGGAGACCCAGTACTTC. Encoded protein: CASSGLGETQYF.

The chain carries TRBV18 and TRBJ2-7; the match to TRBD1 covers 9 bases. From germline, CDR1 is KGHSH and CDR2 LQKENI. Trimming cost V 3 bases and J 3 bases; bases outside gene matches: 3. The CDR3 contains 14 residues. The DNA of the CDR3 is TGTGCCAGCTCACCGGGACAGGGAAACTACGAGCAGTACTTC. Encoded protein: CASSPGQGNYEQYF.

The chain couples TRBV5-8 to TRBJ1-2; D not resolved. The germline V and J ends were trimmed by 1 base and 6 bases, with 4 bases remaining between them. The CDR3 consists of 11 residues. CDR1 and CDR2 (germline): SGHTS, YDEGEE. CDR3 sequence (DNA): TGTGCCAGCAGCTTGATTAATGGCTACACCTTC. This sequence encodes CASSLINGYTF.

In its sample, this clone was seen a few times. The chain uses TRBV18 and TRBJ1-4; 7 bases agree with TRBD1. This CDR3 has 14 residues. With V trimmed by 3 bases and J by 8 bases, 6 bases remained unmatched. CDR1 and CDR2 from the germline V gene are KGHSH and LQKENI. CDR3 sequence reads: CASSPDRLGEKLFF. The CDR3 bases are TGTGCCAGCTCACCGGACAGGCTGGGAGAAAAACTGTTTTTT.

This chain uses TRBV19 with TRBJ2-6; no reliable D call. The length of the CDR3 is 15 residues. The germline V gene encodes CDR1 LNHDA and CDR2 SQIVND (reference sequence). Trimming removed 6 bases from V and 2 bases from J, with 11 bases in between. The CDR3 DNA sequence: TGTGCCAGTAGCCCGGCGGCGGCTGGGGCCAACGTCCTGACTTTC. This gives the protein CASSPAAAGANVLTF.

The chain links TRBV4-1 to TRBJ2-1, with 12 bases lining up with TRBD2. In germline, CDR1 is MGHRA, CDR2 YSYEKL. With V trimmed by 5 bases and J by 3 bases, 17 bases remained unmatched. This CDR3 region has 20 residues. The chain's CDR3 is CASSFRLYRTSGDFYNEQFF. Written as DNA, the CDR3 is TGCGCCAGCAGCTTTCGCCTCTACCGGACTAGCGGGGATTTCTACAATGAGCAGTTCTTC.

The CDR3 DNA sequence: TGTGCCAGCAGCCCCTACGCGGGGGGCAATGAGCAGTTCTTC. Protein: CASSPYAGGNEQFF. The genes are TRBV7-9 and TRBJ2-1, with TRBD2 identical over 8 bases. Germline-derived CDR1 and CDR2 are SEHNR and FQNEAQ (reference sequence). V trimming: 5 bases; J trimming: 6 bases; junction bases outside the gene matches: 6. This CDR3 has 14 amino acids. The variable domain in full, completed from reference TRBV7-9 and TRBJ2-1, reads DTGVSQNPRHKITKRGQNVTFRCDPISEHNRLYWYRQTLGQGPEFLTYFQNEAQLEKSRLLSDRFSAERPKGSFSTLEIQRTEQGDSAMYLCASSPYAGGNEQFFGPGTRLTVL.

Written as DNA, the CDR3 is TGTGCCAGCAGCCCTGGAAGGGGGCTCGTCAATGAGCAGTTCTTC. It translates to CASSPGRGLVNEQFF. This rearrangement joins TRBV7-8 to TRBJ2-1, with TRBD1 matching 7 bases. The CDR3 consists of 15 residues. Germline CDR1 SGHVS, CDR2 FQNEAQ. V shed 5 bases and J 6 bases; nucleotides not matched to a gene: 10.

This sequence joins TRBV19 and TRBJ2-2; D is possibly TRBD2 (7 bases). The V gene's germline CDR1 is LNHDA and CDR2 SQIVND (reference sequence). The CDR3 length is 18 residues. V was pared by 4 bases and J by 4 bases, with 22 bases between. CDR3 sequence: CASSTITLQGGGTGELFF. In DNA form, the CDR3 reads TGTGCCAGTAGTACTATTACCTTACAGGGCGGGGGCACCGGGGAGCTGTTTTTT.

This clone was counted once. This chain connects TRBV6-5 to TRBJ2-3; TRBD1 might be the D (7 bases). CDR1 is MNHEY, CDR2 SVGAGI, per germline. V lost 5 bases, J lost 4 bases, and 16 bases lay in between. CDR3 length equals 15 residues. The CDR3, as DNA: TGTGCCAGCAGTAACGTCAGGGGGGAAGCAGATACGCAGTATTTT. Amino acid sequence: CASSNVRGEADTQYF.

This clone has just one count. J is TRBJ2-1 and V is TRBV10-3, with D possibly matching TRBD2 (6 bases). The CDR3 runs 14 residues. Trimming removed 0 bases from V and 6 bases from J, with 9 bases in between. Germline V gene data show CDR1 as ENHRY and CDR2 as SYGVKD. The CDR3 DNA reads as TGTGCCATCAGTGAGTCGGGACTTAGCAATGAGCAGTTCTTC. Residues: CAISESGLSNEQFF.

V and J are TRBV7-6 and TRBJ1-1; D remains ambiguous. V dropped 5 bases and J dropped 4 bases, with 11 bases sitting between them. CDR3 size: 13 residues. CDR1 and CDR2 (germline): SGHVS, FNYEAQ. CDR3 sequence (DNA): TGTGCCAGCAGCCCGGCACACCTCACTGAAGCTTTCTTT. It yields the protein CASSPAHLTEAFF.

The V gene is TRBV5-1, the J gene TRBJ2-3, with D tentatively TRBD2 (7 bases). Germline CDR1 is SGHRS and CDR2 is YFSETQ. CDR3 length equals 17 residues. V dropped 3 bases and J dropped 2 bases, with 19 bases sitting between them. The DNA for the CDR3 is TGCGCCAGCAGCTCCCCCGGAGGGGGGGGGTACACAGATACGCAGTATTTT. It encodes CASSSPGGGGYTDTQYF. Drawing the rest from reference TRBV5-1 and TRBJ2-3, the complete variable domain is KAGVTQTPRYLIKTRGQQVTLSCSPISGHRSVSWYQQTPGQGLQFLFEYFSETQRNKGNFPGRFSGRQFSNSRSEMNVSTLELGDSALYLCASSSPGGGGYTDTQYFGPGTRLTVL.

CDR3 protein: CAILRTSGDTGELFF. CDR3 sequence (DNA): TGTGCCATCTTGAGGACTAGCGGGGACACCGGGGAGCTGTTTTTT. The chain links TRBV10-3 to TRBJ2-2; 12 bases agree with TRBD2. V gave up 8 bases and J gave up 3 bases; unmatched junction bases: 4. The CDR3 is 15 amino acids. CDR1 is ENHRY and CDR2 is SYGVKD in the germline V gene.

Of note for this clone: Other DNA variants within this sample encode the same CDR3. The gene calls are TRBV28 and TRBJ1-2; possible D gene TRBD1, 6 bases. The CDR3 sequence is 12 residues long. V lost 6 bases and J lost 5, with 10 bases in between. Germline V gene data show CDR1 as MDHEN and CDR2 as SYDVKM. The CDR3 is CASSPRGYGYTF. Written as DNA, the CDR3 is TGTGCCAGCAGCCCCAGGGGATATGGCTACACCTTC.